This T cell receptor beta chain was identified during a study of tumor and adjacent non-tumor tissue in lung cancer. On the study more broadly: Stage I to III disease affected about nine men and roughly five women aged roughly 31 to 85. Broader study findings: Compared with tumor, normal lung showed significantly lower TCR diversity. Patients with more diverse tumor TCRs had worse survival.

RNA was extracted from bulk tissue without any cell sorting. The CDR3 covers 11 residues. Germline V CDR1 and CDR2: SEHNR, FQNEAQ (reference sequence). As concerns this clonotype: Its specificity is unknown. Because it lacks the conserved phenylalanine or tryptophan at the end, this CDR3 is likely a read error.

A modified ARM-PCR protocol with three rounds of nested PCR amplified TCRbeta. TCRdb called the multiplex PCR reads again in MiXCR, with one record for every CDR3 protein. The sample has approximately 75,000 distinct CDR3 sequences; around 77% are singletons. The V and J genes are TRBV7-9 and TRBJ2-7; D ambiguous. Sequencing used lung tumor tissue. This clonotype was obtained from a woman aged 45-60 years with non-small cell lung cancer. The CDR3 DNA reads as TGTACCAGCAGCTTTCTTGGCGAGCAGTACCTC. This codes for CTSSFLGEQYL.